This T cell receptor (beta chain) was sequenced during a study of regulatory T cells in long-lasting Graves disease. Time point reported: persistent/refractory GD, antithyroid drugs over 5 years with positive TRAb. Making the TCR library involved RNA that had been extracted from PBMCs. Sequencing libraries for TCR beta were prepared with iRepertoire HTBI primers and Arm-PCR of CDR3 regions. Source study methods: Gene usage covered 62 TRBV and some 13 TRBJ segments. Each CDR3 protein gets one entry after TCRdb re-called the multiplex PCR reads with MiXCR. These V and J calls are TCRdb output, not the study's own analysis. Found here are about 470,000 distinct CDR3 sequences, around a fifth of them singletons; the top ten hold around 7%. Study-wide results and limits: A reduction in accuracy may have resulted from the small sample size. Newly diagnosed disease favored TRBV20-1 and TRBJ2-1 over persistent disease.

This clonotype was observed a few times. Its specificity is unknown. The germline CDR1 and CDR2 sequences are LGHDT and YNNKEL (reference sequence). Trimming cost V 4 bases and J 5 bases, with 17 bases left between them. This CDR3 region has 15 residues. The source is a female donor with Graves disease. The starting material was peripheral blood mononuclear cells (PBMCs), obtained when the disease was refractory, from a patient treated with antithyroid drugs. The V gene is TRBV3-1, the J gene TRBJ1-2; TRBD1 might be the D (6 bases). The CDR3 DNA follows: TGTGCCAGCAGCCCCGCCACAGGGTTGGGGTATGGCTACACCTTC. Amino acid sequence: CASSPATGLGYGYTF.